This paragraph covers one TCR beta chain sequence. Its antigen is currently unknown. The data are from a study of a mutant IDH1 vaccine in newly diagnosed glioma. Study context: Most patients had radiochemotherapy with temozolomide before enrollment; others had one alone.

V was shortened by 4 bases and J by 5 bases, with 10 bases between the two germline ends. The CDR3 is 13 residues long. The germline V gene has CDR1 SGHNT and CDR2 YYREEE (reference sequence). The table came from immunoSEQ multiplex PCR; TCRdb's copy has only in-frame clones and leaves some out. Among 30,000 to 40,000 clones listed, 90% were seen once. Documented time point: week 47, end of study. Topical imiquimod accompanied each vaccine dose, which consisted of 300 ug of mutant IDH1 20-mer peptide. New WHO grade 3 or 4 astrocytomas that were IDH1-mutant and ATRX-lost had been found in donors. The sample was PBMCs, taken from a glioma patient whose treatment included an IDH1 peptide vaccine. V and J are TRBV5-4 and TRBJ1-5; D not certain. The sequence was collected from a woman aged 35 to 49 with glioma. The CDR3 sequence is CASSPGRDQPQHF. The CDR3, as DNA: TGTGCCAGCAGCCCGGGCCGAGATCAGCCCCAGCATTTT.